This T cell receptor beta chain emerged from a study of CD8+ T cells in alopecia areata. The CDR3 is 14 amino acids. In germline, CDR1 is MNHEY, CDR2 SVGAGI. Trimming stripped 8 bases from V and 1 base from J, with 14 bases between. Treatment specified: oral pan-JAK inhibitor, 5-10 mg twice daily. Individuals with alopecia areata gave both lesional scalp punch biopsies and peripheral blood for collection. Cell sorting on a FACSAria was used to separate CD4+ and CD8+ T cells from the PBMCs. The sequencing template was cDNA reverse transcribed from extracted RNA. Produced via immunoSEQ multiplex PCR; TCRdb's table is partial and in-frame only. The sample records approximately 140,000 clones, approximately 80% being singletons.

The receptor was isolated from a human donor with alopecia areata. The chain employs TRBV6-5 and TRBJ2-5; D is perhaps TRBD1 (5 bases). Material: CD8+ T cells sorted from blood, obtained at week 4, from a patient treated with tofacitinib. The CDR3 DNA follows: TGTGCCAGCCCCTCGACAGTATTCCAAGAGACCCAGTACTTC. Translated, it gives CASPSTVFQETQYF.